These 19 T cell receptor beta chains were sequenced from one sample in a study of blood T cell repertoires in COVID-19. The method was immunoSEQ multiplex PCR; TCRdb's version includes in-frame clones alone and lacks a portion of them. The profile shows around 100,000 clones, around nine tenths of them singletons. Sample: peripheral blood. The receptors were sampled from a man in his forties or fifties with active COVID-19.

The genes are TRBV14 and TRBJ1-2, with D possibly being TRBD1 (6 bases). Trimming shortened V by 4 bases and J by 2 bases, and 14 bases separated the two germline ends. This CDR3 comprises 15 residues. Germline-derived CDR1 and CDR2 are SGHDN and FVKESK. CDR3: CASSPLGQRNYGYTF. The CDR3 DNA reads as TGTGCCAGCAGCCCTTTAGGACAGCGGAACTATGGCTACACCTTC.

For the CDR3, the DNA is TGCGCCAGCAGCCAAAAACAGGGAACCTCTGGAAACACCATATATTTT. Translated, it gives CASSQKQGTSGNTIYF. This chain uses TRBV4-1 with TRBJ1-3; D is perhaps TRBD1 (6 bases). Germline V gene lookup returns CDR1 MGHRA and CDR2 YSYEKL. The CDR3 is 16 residues long. Trimming pared 2 bases from V and 0 bases from J, leaving 11 bases between.

This sequence joins TRBV7-2 and TRBJ2-1, with no clear D. The CDR3 sequence is 16 residues long. Trimming stripped 5 bases from V and 7 bases from J, with 21 bases between. CDR1 and CDR2 from the germline V gene are SGHTA and FQGNSA. The CDR3 loop is CASSLSQPPLGNEQFF. The CDR3 nucleotides read TGTGCCAGCAGCCTCTCCCAGCCCCCCCTCGGGAATGAGCAGTTCTTC.

The V and J genes are TRBV7-8 and TRBJ1-2; D unresolved. The CDR3 runs 15 residues. Germline V gives CDR1 SGHVS, CDR2 FQNEAQ. Between the trimmed V and J ends, which lost 5 bases and 4 bases, there was a span of 17 bases. Here the CDR3 reads CASSSTPGTLYGYTF. CDR3 nucleotide sequence: TGTGCCAGCAGCAGCACCCCAGGCACCCTCTATGGCTACACCTTC.

J is TRBJ1-1 and V is TRBV29-1; D possibly corresponds to TRBD1 (5 bases). Trimming took 6 bases from V and 3 from J, leaving 20 bases between them. Per the germline V gene, CDR1 is SQVTM and CDR2 is ANQGSEA. This CDR3 has 15 amino acids. The CDR3 sequence: CSVSQPGRVDTEAFF. Written as DNA, the CDR3 is TGCAGCGTCTCCCAACCGGGCAGGGTGGACACTGAAGCTTTCTTT.

The V and J genes are TRBV19 and TRBJ1-1; D is unclear. This CDR3 has 12 residues. V was shortened by 5 bases and J by 6 bases, with 10 bases between the two germline ends. Germline values: CDR1 LNHDA, CDR2 SQIVND (reference sequence). Here the CDR3 reads CASSFVRSEAFF. The CDR3 coding sequence is TGTGCCAGTAGTTTTGTGAGGTCTGAAGCTTTCTTT.

This chain uses TRBV7-3 with TRBJ2-1; 12 bases map to TRBD2. This CDR3 contains 15 residues. V shed 5 bases, J shed 4 bases, and the junction held 3 bases outside the gene matches. Looked up from germline, CDR1 is SGHTA and CDR2 is FQGTGA. Here the CDR3 reads CASSRGLAGYNEQFF. As DNA, the CDR3 is TGTGCCAGCAGCCGCGGACTAGCGGGGTACAATGAGCAGTTCTTC.

V is TRBV7-8 and J is TRBJ2-7; a possible D gene is TRBD2 (5 bases). Germline values: CDR1 SGHVS, CDR2 FQNEAQ. V was cut by 5 bases and J by 7 bases, with 9 bases left in between. The length of the CDR3 is 11 residues. This chain's CDR3 is CASSETGEQYF. The CDR3 DNA sequence: TGTGCCAGCAGCGAAACGGGGGAGCAGTACTTC.

The chain carries TRBV7-9 and TRBJ2-1; 14 nucleotides agree with TRBD2. The J segment lost 7 bases and the V segment lost 4 bases, leaving 9 bases of the junction unmatched. The CDR3 has 17 residues. Germline lookup yields CDR1 SEHNR and CDR2 FQNEAQ (reference sequence). CDR3 loop: CASSSRLAGGGGNEQFF. The CDR3 coding sequence is TGTGCCAGCAGCTCCCGACTAGCGGGGGGGGGTGGAAATGAGCAGTTCTTC.

V and J are TRBV3-1 (or the pseudogene TRBV3-2) and TRBJ1-2; D may be TRBD1 (6 bases). Germline V gives CDR1 LGHDT, CDR2 YNNKEL (reference sequence). This CDR3 region has 16 residues. Trimming shortened V by 1 base and J by 4 bases, and 16 bases separated the two germline ends. The CDR3 protein is CASSQAKGVYRYGYTF. In nucleotides, the CDR3 is TGTGCCAGCAGCCAAGCGAAGGGGGTTTATCGCTATGGCTACACCTTC.

This clone was picked up one time. The CDR3 region is CASSYTDSYEQYF. Here the CDR3 DNA reads TGTGCCAGCAGTTACACAGACTCCTACGAGCAGTACTTC. This sequence joins TRBV6-2 or TRBV6-3 and TRBJ2-7; D gene uncertain. CDR1 MNHEY and CDR2 SVGEGT come from the germline V gene. The CDR3 sequence is 13 residues long. Trimming removed 2 bases at V and 0 bases at J, with 5 bases between.

The V and J genes are TRBV27 and TRBJ2-7, with D perhaps TRBD1 (6 bases). V lost 5 bases to trimming and J lost 0 bases, with 14 bases between them. CDR3 length: 15 amino acids. The germline CDR1 and CDR2 sequences are MNHEY and SMNVEV (reference sequence). The CDR3 sequence: CASSRLDRDSYEQYF. Written as DNA, the CDR3 is TGTGCCAGCAGTAGGCTGGACAGAGACTCCTACGAGCAGTACTTC.

This chain uses TRBV6-6 with TRBJ1-6; no clear D. Deletions cut 0 bases from V and 7 bases from J, with 7 bases between. This CDR3 region has 14 residues. The germline V gene encodes CDR1 MNHNY and CDR2 SVGAGI (reference sequence). CDR3 sequence: CASSYSESNSPLHF. CDR3 nucleotides: TGTGCCAGCAGTTACTCGGAGAGCAATTCACCCCTCCACTTT.

This chain joins TRBV4-1 and TRBJ1-2; 8 nucleotides align to TRBD1. The CDR3 totals 17 residues. The V and J ends lost 3 bases and 3 bases, in that order; junction bases with no gene match: 12. Germline V gene lookup returns CDR1 MGHRA and CDR2 YSYEKL. Here the CDR3 reads CASSQASSRQGYYGYTF. CDR3 sequence (DNA): TGCGCCAGCAGCCAGGCGTCTTCCAGACAGGGGTACTATGGCTACACCTTC.

The chain combines TRBV13 with TRBJ1-2; weak D call: TRBD1 (5 bases). This CDR3 spans 13 amino acids. The germline gives CDR1 PRHDT, CDR2 FYEKMQ (reference sequence). V lost 2 bases to trimming and J lost 8 bases, with 12 bases between them. The CDR3: CASSLQGLRGYTF. CDR3 nucleotide sequence: TGTGCCAGCAGCTTACAGGGCCTGCGAGGCTACACCTTC.

The rearrangement uses TRBV7-6 and TRBJ2-1, with 8 positions matching TRBD2. The CDR3 length is 18 residues. Germline CDR1 reads SGHVS; CDR2 reads FNYEAQ. The trim removed 0 bases at V and 5 bases at J, leaving 12 bases unmatched. The DNA of the CDR3 is TGTGCCAGCAGCTTAGCGCCAGCGGGGGCCAGATCGAACAATGAGCAGTTCTTC. It yields the protein CASSLAPAGARSNNEQFF. The whole variable domain, filled in from reference TRBV7-6 and TRBJ2-1, reads GAGVSQSPRYKVTKRGQDVALRCDPISGHVSLYWYRQALGQGPEFLTYFNYEAQQDKSGLPNDRFSAERPEGSISTLTIQRTEQRDSAMYRCASSLAPAGARSNNEQFFGPGTRLTVL.

The chain couples TRBV5-1 to TRBJ2-1; the D gene is possibly TRBD2 (5 bases). Germline V gives CDR1 SGHRS, CDR2 YFSETQ. This CDR3 is 15 amino acids long. Trimming took off 0 bases at V and 8 bases at J, with 15 bases between the two ends. The CDR3 loop is CASSLVSNGVHEQFF. DNA for the CDR3: TGCGCCAGCAGCTTGGTGTCTAACGGGGTCCATGAGCAGTTCTTC.

The chain recombines TRBV5-4 with TRBJ2-3; a weak D match, TRBD2 (6 bases). V shed 5 bases and J shed 6 bases, with 16 bases lying between them. Germline CDR1 is SGHNT and CDR2 is YYREEE (reference sequence). The CDR3 length is 14 residues. CDR3 nucleotide sequence: TGTGCCAGCAGTCCCGGGAGCCCCGCGGATACGCAGTATTTT. Its translation: CASSPGSPADTQYF.

The V gene is TRBV6-6, the J gene TRBJ2-7; the match to TRBD2 covers 15 bases. CDR1 is MNHNY, CDR2 SVGAGI, per germline (reference sequence). The ends lost 5 bases at V and 2 bases at J; junction bases unmatched: 13. CDR3 length: 19 residues. The chain's CDR3 is CASSLRPGLAGGPTYEQYF. The CDR3 bases are TGTGCCAGCAGTCTCCGTCCGGGACTAGCGGGGGGACCCACCTACGAGCAGTACTTC.